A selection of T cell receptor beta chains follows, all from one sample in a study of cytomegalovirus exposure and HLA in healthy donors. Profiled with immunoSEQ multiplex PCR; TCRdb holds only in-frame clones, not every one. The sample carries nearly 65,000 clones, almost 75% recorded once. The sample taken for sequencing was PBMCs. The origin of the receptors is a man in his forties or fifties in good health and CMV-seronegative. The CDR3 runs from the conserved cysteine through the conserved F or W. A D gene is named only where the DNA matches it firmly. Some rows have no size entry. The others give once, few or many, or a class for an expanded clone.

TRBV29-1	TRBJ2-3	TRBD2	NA	CSVAGTSGTSTDTQYF	TGCAGCGTTGCTGGGACTAGCGGGACAAGCACAGATACGCAGTATTTT
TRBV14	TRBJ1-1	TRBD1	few	CASSQEQGLNTEAFF	TGTGCCAGCAGCCAAGAACAGGGGTTGAACACTGAAGCTTTCTTT
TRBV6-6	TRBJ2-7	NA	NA	CASSASGAYEQYF	TGTGCCAGCAGTGCGTCGGGAGCCTACGAGCAGTACTTC
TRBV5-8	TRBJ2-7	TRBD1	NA	CASSLDPGGQGSYEQYF	TGTGCCAGCAGCTTGGACCCCGGAGGACAGGGGTCCTACGAGCAGTACTTC
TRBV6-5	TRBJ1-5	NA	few	CASSADWSYQPQHF	TGTGCCAGCAGTGCCGATTGGAGCTATCAGCCCCAGCATTTT
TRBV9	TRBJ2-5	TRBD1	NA	CASSVGDRGGETQYF	TGTGCCAGCAGCGTAGGGGACAGGGGAGGAGAGACCCAGTACTTC
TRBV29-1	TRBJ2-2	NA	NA	CSVPQGSGELFF	TGCAGCGTCCCTCAGGGCTCCGGGGAGCTGTTTTTT
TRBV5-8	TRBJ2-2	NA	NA	CASRSRGGANTGELFF	TGTGCCAGCAGGAGTAGGGGCGGGGCGAACACCGGGGAGCTGTTTTTT
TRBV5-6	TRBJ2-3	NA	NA	CASSRTGPDTQYF	TGTGCCAGCAGCAGAACAGGGCCCGATACGCAGTATTTT
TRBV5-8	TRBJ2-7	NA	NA	CASSTTLAGYEQYF	TGTGCCAGCAGCACGACCCTGGCGGGGTACGAGCAGTACTTC
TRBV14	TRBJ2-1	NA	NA	CASSPIRAGPVPYNEQFF	TGTGCCAGCAGCCCCATTCGTGCGGGGCCCGTCCCCTACAATGAGCAGTTCTTC
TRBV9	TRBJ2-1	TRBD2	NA	CASSALAGEVNEQFF	TGTGCCAGCAGCGCGCTAGCGGGGGAGGTCAATGAGCAGTTCTTC
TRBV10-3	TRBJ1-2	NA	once	CAVTSQGIDNYGYTF	TGTGCCGTCACCTCGCAGGGCATAGATAACTATGGCTACACCTTC
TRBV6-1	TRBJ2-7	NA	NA	CASSRTVLSYEQYF	TGTGCCAGCAGTAGGACAGTCCTTTCCTACGAGCAGTACTTC
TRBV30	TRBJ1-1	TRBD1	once	CAWRRQGSNTEAFF	TGTGCCTGGAGACGACAGGGATCGAACACTGAAGCTTTCTTT
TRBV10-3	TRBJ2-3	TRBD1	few	CAISESSLLTGVTDTQYF	TGTGCCATCAGTGAGTCGTCCCTCTTGACAGGGGTGACAGATACGCAGTATTTT
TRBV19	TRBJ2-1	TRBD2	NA	CASSLAGGRIENEQFF	TGTGCCAGTAGCCTAGCGGGGGGGCGGATTGAGAATGAGCAGTTCTTC
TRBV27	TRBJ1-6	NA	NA	CASSRGFAPLHF	TGTGCCAGCAGTAGGGGGTTTGCACCCCTCCACTTT
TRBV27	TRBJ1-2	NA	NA	CASSPPGQSYGYTF	TGTGCCAGCAGTCCCCCCGGACAGTCCTATGGCTACACCTTC
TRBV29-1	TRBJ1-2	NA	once	CSVQGAISNSYGYTF	TGCAGCGTCCAGGGTGCCATAAGTAACAGCTATGGCTACACCTTC
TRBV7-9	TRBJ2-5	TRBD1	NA	CASTLWDREQETQYF	TGTGCCAGCACCCTTTGGGACAGGGAACAAGAGACCCAGTACTTC
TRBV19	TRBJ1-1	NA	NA	CASSVSAEAFF	TGTGCCAGTAGTGTGTCCGCTGAAGCTTTCTTT
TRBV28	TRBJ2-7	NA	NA	CANSRAGVGYEQYF	TGTGCCAACTCGAGGGCTGGGGTTGGATACGAGCAGTACTTC